These T cell receptor beta chains were read from a single sample in a study of blood T cell repertoires in COVID-19. TCRdb's table, derived via immunoSEQ multiplex PCR, lists solely in-frame clones and lacks some. The sample has roughly 150,000 clones, approximately 75% seen once. The specimen sequenced was peripheral blood. The receptor set was obtained from a human donor in a cohort sampled during active COVID-19. CDR3s include the opening cysteine and the closing phenylalanine or tryptophan. D genes are given only for firm matches. Clone size is given for some rows only: seen once, a few or many times, or a class if the clone is expanded.

d_gene,j_gene,v_gene,abundance,CDR3nt,CDR3aa
-,TRBJ1-1,TRBV9,-,TGTGCCAGCAGCGCCTCGGGAAACACTGAAGCTTTCTTT,CASSASGNTEAFF
-,TRBJ1-3,TRBV28,-,TGTGCCAGCAGTTACCCAACCATAGCCATCGGAAACACCATATATTTT,CASSYPTIAIGNTIYF
TRBD2,TRBJ2-3,TRBV4-3,-,TGCGCCAGCAGCCAACGGGGGGACTTCCTCCGCGATACGCAGTATTTT,CASSQRGDFLRDTQYF
-,TRBJ2-7,TRBV19,-,TGTGCCAGTAGTATTCGCCCTACCTACGAGCAGTACTTC,CASSIRPTYEQYF
TRBD2,TRBJ2-7,TRBV5-5,-,TGTGCCAGCAGCTTGTCTAGCGGGGACGACGAGCAGTACTTC,CASSLSSGDDEQYF
-,TRBJ2-1,TRBV6-6,once,TGTGCCAGCAGACGCGGTGTGAACAATGAGCAGTTCTTC,CASRRGVNNEQFF
TRBD2,TRBJ2-7,TRBV6-5,few,TGTGCCAGCAGTCATAGCGGGGGTGGGTACGAGCAGTACTTC,CASSHSGGGYEQYF
-,TRBJ1-5,TRBV27,few,TGTGCCAGCAGTCTCAGTAGCAATCAGCCCCAGCATTTT,CASSLSSNQPQHF
TRBD1,TRBJ2-5,TRBV29-1,-,TGCAGCGCGGCCGGGACAGGAGAGACCCAGTACTTC,CSAAGTGETQYF
TRBD2,TRBJ2-1,TRBV9,-,TGTGCCAGCAGCGTTAGGGCTAGCGGGCAAGTCAATGAGCAGTTCTTC,CASSVRASGQVNEQFF
TRBD2,TRBJ2-1,TRBV29-1,-,TGCAGCGCTGACGGGACTAGCGGGGCAGGTGAGCAGTTCTTC,CSADGTSGAGEQFF
TRBD1,TRBJ2-7,TRBV27,-,TGTGCCAGCAACCCGGGACAGGCCGCCTACGAGCAGTACTTC,CASNPGQAAYEQYF
-,TRBJ2-7,TRBV30,-,TGTGCCTGGAACAACGGAGTCTCCTACGAGCAGTACTTC,CAWNNGVSYEQYF
-,TRBJ1-6,TRBV6-6,once,TGTGCCAGCAGGGCCTCCCGCATAATCAGTAATTCACCCCTCCACTTT,CASRASRIISNSPLHF
-,TRBJ2-3,TRBV2,-,TGTGCCAGCAGCTTGAAGAGGGCCACAGATACGCAGTATTTT,CASSLKRATDTQYF
TRBD1,TRBJ1-2,TRBV10-2,-,TGCGCCAGCCGAGACCGGGACAGGGACGTTGCTGGCTACACCTTC,CASRDRDRDVAGYTF
TRBD1,TRBJ1-2,TRBV7-2,-,TGTGCCAGCAGACCACCGGGACAGGGACTCCCTAGTGGTGGCTACACCTTC,CASRPPGQGLPSGGYTF
-,TRBJ2-2,TRBV19,-,TGTGCCGCTACCGGGGGTGGGGAGCTGTTTTTT,CAATGGGELFF
TRBD1,TRBJ1-1,TRBV18,-,TGTGCCAGCTCCCGTACTCTGACAGGGGGCGCGGCTGAAGCTTTCTTT,CASSRTLTGGAAEAFF
-,TRBJ2-1,TRBV11-3,-,TGTGCCAGCAGCTTCGCGGGCGGGTCTAGCTCCTACAATGAGCAGTTCTTC,CASSFAGGSSSYNEQFF
-,TRBJ1-5,TRBV6-5,-,TGTGCCAGCAACCCTACAGGGAGCAATCAGCCCCAGCATTTT,CASNPTGSNQPQHF
-,TRBJ2-2,TRBV14,-,TGTGCCAGCAGCCAAACAACTAGTCCCGGGGAGCTGTTTTTT,CASSQTTSPGELFF
TRBD2,TRBJ2-1,TRBV11-3,-,TGTGCCAGCAGCTTAGATGGGGGGGTGGACTACAATGAGCAGTTCTTC,CASSLDGGVDYNEQFF
TRBD1,TRBJ2-5,TRBV5-1,-,TGCGCCAGCAGCTTGTACTCAGGGGGCGGCCAAGAGACCCAGTACTTC,CASSLYSGGGQETQYF
TRBD2,TRBJ2-1,TRBV28,-,TGTGCCAGCAGAGTAGCGGGAGGGATCTACAATGAGCAGTTCTTC,CASRVAGGIYNEQFF
TRBD1,TRBJ1-5,TRBV6-2/TRBV6-3,-,TGTGCCAGCAGTCAAGGGGACAGGGAGGATCAGCCCCAGCATTTT,CASSQGDREDQPQHF
TRBD1,TRBJ2-1,TRBV27,once,TGTGCCAGCAGTATGGAAGGGGGCAGGTACTACAATGAGCAGTTCTTC,CASSMEGGRYYNEQFF
-,TRBJ2-5,TRBV24-1,once,TGTGCCCCCGAGATCCTTTACTTC,CAPEILYF
-,TRBJ1-6,TRBV20-1,-,TGCAGTGCCCCGCCCCTCCACTTT,CSAPPLHF
TRBD2,TRBJ2-1,TRBV4-1,-,TGCGCCAGCAGCCTGAGAGAGGCGGGGGGCTTCTACAATGAGCAGTTCTTC,CASSLREAGGFYNEQFF
-,TRBJ1-1,TRBV5-1,-,TGCGCCAGCAGCTTGGGGGCAACGAACACTGAAGCTTTCTTT,CASSLGATNTEAFF
-,TRBJ1-5,TRBV5-1,-,TGCGCCAGCAGTTCAGACGGACTCAATCAGCCCCAGCATTTT,CASSSDGLNQPQHF
TRBD2,TRBJ2-1,TRBV6-4,-,TGTGCCAGCAGTGGGGCGGGGGGCTATGAGCAGTTCTTC,CASSGAGGYEQFF
TRBD2,TRBJ2-3,TRBV29-1,-,TGCAGCGCCTACTCGGGAGCGGGGAACACAGATACGCAGTATTTT,CSAYSGAGNTDTQYF
TRBD1,TRBJ2-5,TRBV6-5,-,TGTGCCAGCAGTAGATCGGGACAGGGGACCCAGTACTTC,CASSRSGQGTQYF
-,TRBJ1-2,TRBV7-9,-,TGTGCCAGCAGCTTAGACCAGGGACTGGGGGGCTACACCTTC,CASSLDQGLGGYTF
TRBD2,TRBJ2-3,TRBV3-1/TRBV3-2,-,TGTGCCAGCAGCCAAAGACTAGCGGGCACAGATACGCAGTATTTT,CASSQRLAGTDTQYF
-,TRBJ2-2,TRBV11-1,-,TGTGCCAGCAGCTTCCCCGGCGGAACGAACACCGGGGAGCTGTTTTTT,CASSFPGGTNTGELFF
TRBD1,TRBJ1-1,TRBV25-1,-,TGTGCCAGCTCAAAGGGACAGATGAACACTGAAGCTTTCTTT,CASSKGQMNTEAFF
TRBD2,TRBJ2-7,TRBV5-8,-,TGTGCCAGCAGCTTGGGAGTAGGCGGGAGGTACGAGCAGTACTTC,CASSLGVGGRYEQYF
TRBD1,TRBJ2-5,TRBV6-5,-,TGTGCCAGCAGACGTGGACAGGGACAAGAGACCCAGTACTTC,CASRRGQGQETQYF
-,TRBJ2-6,TRBV30,-,TGTGCCTGGTCACAGGGTTACTCTGGGGCCAACGTCCTGACTTTC,CAWSQGYSGANVLTF
-,TRBJ1-6,TRBV12-3/TRBV12-4,-,TGTGCCAGCAGTTTCAGGGGACGGTCACCCCTCCACTTT,CASSFRGRSPLHF
TRBD1,TRBJ1-6,TRBV30,-,TGTGCCTGGAGTGCCCAGGGGGTAGGGAATTCACCCCTCCACTTT,CAWSAQGVGNSPLHF
-,TRBJ2-5,TRBV19,-,TGTGCCAGTAGTATGTCAGGCGAGACCCAGTACTTC,CASSMSGETQYF
-,TRBJ2-1,TRBV13,-,TGTGCCAGCAGCCCCCGACAGGTAGACTCAGGAAATCACAATGAGCAGTTCTTC,CASSPRQVDSGNHNEQFF
TRBD2,TRBJ2-3,TRBV5-1,-,TGCGCCAGCAGCGGGCCGGAAATAGCGGGAGAGGTGGATACGCAGTATTTT,CASSGPEIAGEVDTQYF